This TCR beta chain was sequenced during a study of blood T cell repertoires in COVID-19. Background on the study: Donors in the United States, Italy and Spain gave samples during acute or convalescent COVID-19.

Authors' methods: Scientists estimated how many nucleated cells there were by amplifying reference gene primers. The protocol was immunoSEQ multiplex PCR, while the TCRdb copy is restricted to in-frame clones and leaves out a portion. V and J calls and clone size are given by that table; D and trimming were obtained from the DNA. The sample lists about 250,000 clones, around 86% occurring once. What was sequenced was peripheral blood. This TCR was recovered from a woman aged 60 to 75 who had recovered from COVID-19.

CDR3 in DNA: TGTGCCAGCAGATCGCCTAGCGGGGGGACCACAGATACGCAGTATTTT. Translation: CASRSPSGGTTDTQYF. The chain carries TRBV5-4 and TRBJ2-3; TRBD2 agrees at 11 bases. Germline assignment: CDR1 SGHNT and CDR2 YYREEE (reference sequence). Trimming removed 5 bases from V and 2 bases from J; junction bases left unmatched: 7. The CDR3 totals 16 residues.